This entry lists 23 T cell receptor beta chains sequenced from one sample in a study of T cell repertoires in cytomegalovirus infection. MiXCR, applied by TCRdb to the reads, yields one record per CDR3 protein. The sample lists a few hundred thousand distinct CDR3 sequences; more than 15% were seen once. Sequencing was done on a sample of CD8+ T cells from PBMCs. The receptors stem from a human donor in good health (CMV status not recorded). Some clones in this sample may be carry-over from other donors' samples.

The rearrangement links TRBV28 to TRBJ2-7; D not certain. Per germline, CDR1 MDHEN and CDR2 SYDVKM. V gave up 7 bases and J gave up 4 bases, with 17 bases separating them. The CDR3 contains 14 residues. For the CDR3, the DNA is TGTGCCAGCACCCCTGGATTTTTGGTGTACGAGCAGTACTTC. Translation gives CASTPGFLVYEQYF.

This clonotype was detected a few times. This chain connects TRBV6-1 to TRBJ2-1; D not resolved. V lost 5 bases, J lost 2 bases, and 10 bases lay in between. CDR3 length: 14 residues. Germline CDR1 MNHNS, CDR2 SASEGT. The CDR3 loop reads CASSYVETYNEQFF. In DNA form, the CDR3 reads TGTGCCAGCAGTTACGTGGAAACCTACAATGAGCAGTTCTTC.

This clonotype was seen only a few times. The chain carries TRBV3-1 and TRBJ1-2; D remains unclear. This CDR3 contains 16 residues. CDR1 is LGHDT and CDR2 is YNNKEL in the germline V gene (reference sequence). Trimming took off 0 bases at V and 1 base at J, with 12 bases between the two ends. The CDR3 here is CASSQDLGIVNYGYTF. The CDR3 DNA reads TGTGCCAGCAGCCAAGATTTGGGAATTGTTAACTATGGCTACACCTTC.

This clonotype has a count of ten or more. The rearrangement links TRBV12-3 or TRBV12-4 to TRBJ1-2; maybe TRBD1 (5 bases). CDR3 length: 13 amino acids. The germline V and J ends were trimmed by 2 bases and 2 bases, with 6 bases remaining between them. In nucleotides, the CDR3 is TGTGCCAGCAGTTTACGGGGGAACTATGGCTACACCTTC. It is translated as CASSLRGNYGYTF.

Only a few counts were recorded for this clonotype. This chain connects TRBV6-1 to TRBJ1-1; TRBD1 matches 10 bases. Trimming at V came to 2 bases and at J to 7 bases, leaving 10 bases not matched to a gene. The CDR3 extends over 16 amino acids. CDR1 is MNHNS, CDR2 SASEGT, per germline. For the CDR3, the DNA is TGTGCCAGCAGTGAAAGATCCGGGACAGGGGAAATTGAAGCTTTCTTT. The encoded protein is CASSERSGTGEIEAFF.

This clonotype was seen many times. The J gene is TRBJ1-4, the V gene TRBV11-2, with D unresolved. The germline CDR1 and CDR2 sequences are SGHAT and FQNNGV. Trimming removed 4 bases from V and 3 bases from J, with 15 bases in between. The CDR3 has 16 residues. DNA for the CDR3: TGTGCCAGCAGCTCCCAGACGTTTACGGCTAATGAAAAACTGTTTTTT. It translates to CASSSQTFTANEKLFF.

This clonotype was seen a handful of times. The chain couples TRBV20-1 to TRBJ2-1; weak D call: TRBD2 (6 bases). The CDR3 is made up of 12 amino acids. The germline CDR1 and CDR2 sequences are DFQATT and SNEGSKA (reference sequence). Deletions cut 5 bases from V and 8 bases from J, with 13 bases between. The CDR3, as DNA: TGCAGTGCTCCGGACTATCACCATGAGCAGTTCTTC. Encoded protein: CSAPDYHHEQFF.

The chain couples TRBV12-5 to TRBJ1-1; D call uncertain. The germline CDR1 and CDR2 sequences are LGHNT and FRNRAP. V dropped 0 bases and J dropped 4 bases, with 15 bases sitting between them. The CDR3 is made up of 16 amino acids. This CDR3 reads CASGLVREGGGTEAFF. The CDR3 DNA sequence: TGTGCTAGTGGTTTGGTAAGGGAGGGAGGAGGCACTGAAGCTTTCTTT.

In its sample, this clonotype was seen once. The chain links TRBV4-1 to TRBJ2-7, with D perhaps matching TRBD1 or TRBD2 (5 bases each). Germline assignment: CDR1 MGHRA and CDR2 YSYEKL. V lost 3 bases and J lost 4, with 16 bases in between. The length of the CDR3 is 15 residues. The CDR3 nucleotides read TGCGCCAGCAGCCAGCCGGGACCGCAGACTTACGAGCAGTACTTC. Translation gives CASSQPGPQTYEQYF.

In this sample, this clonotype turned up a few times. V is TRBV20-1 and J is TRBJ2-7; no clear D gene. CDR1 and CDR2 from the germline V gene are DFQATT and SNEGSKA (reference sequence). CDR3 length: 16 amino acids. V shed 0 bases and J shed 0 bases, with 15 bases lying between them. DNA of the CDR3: TGCAGTGCTAGAGATCTAAAGGGTCTGAGCTCCTACGAGCAGTACTTC. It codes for CSARDLKGLSSYEQYF.

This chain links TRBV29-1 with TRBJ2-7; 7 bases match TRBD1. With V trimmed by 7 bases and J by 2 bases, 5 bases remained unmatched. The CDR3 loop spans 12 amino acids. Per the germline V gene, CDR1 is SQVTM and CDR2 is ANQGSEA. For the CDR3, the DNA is TGCAGCGCCACCCAGGGGGCCTACGAGCAGTACTTC. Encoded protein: CSATQGAYEQYF.

CDR3 sequence: CSANGPGQGAVYEQYF. CDR3 nucleotides: TGCAGTGCTAACGGTCCGGGACAGGGGGCAGTCTACGAGCAGTACTTC. The chain couples TRBV20-1 to TRBJ2-7; 12 nucleotides align to TRBD1. Germline CDR1 DFQATT, CDR2 SNEGSKA (reference sequence). This CDR3 is built from 16 residues. The J segment lost 3 bases and the V segment lost 4 bases, leaving 10 bases of the junction unmatched.

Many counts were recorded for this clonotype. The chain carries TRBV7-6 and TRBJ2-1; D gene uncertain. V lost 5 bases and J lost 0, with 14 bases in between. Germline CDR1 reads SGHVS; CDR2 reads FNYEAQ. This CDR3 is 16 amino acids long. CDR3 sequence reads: CASSPPRLGSYNEQFF. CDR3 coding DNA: TGTGCCAGCAGCCCGCCCCGATTGGGCTCCTACAATGAGCAGTTCTTC.

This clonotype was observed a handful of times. In DNA, the CDR3 is TGTGCCAGCAGAGCGGGACAGGGAGCCAATGAGCAGTTCTTC. It is translated as CASRAGQGANEQFF. V and J are TRBV27 and TRBJ2-1; 9 nucleotides line up with TRBD1. The germline CDR1 and CDR2 sequences are MNHEY and SMNVEV (reference sequence). Trimming cost V 6 bases and J 6 bases; bases outside gene matches: 6. The CDR3 is 14 residues long.

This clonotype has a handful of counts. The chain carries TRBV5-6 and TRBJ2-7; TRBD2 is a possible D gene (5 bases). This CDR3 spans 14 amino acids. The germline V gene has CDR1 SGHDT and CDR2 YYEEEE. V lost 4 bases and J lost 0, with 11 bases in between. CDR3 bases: TGTGCCAGCAGCCAGGACTTGGACTCCTACGAGCAGTACTTC. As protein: CASSQDLDSYEQYF.

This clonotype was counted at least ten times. In DNA, the CDR3 is TGTGCCAGCAGCCCACGGGAGACTGGAAACACCATATATTTT. Amino acids: CASSPRETGNTIYF. The V gene is TRBV7-9, the J gene TRBJ1-3; D remains ambiguous. In germline, CDR1 is SEHNR, CDR2 FQNEAQ (reference sequence). The CDR3 length is 14 residues. The ends were cut back, 5 bases at V and 2 bases at J, with 10 bases in the middle.

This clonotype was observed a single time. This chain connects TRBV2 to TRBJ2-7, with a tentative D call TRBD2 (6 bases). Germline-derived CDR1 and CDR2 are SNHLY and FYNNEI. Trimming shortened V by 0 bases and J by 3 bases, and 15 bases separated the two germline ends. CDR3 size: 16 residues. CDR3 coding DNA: TGTGCCAGCAGTGAAGCGCTTCGGGGGAACGTCTACGAGCAGTACTTC. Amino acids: CASSEALRGNVYEQYF.

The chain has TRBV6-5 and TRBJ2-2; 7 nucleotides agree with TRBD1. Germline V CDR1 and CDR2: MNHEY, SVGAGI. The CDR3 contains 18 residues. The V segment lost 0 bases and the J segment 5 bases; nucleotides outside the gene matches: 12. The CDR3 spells CASSYSEQGRTFTGELFF. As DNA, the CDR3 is TGTGCCAGCAGTTACTCGGAACAGGGGCGAACCTTTACCGGGGAGCTGTTTTTT.

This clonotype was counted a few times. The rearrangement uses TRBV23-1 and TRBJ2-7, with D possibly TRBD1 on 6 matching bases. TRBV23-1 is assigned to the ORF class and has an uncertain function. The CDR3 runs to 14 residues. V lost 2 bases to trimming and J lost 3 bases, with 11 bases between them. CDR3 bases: TGCGCCAGCAGTCAAGAATCACAGGGCTACGAGCAGTACTTC. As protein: CASSQESQGYEQYF.

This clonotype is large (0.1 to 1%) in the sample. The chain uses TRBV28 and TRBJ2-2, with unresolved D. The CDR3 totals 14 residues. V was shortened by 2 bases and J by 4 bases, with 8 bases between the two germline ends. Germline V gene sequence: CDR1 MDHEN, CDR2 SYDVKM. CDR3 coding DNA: TGTGCCAGCAGTTTAATGTCTGCCACCGGGGAGCTGTTTTTT. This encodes CASSLMSATGELFF. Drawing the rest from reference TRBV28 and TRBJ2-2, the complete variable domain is DVKVTQSSRYLVKRTGEKVFLECVQDMDHENMFWYRQDPGLGLRLIYFSYDVKMKEKGDIPEGYSVSREKKERFSLILESASTNQTSMYLCASSLMSATGELFFGEGSRLTVL.

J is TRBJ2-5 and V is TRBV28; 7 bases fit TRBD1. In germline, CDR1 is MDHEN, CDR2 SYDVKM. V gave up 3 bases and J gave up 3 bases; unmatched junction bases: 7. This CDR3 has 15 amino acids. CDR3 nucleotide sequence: TGTGCCAGCAGTTTCCCGGGACAGCAAAAAGAGACCCAGTACTTC. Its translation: CASSFPGQQKETQYF.

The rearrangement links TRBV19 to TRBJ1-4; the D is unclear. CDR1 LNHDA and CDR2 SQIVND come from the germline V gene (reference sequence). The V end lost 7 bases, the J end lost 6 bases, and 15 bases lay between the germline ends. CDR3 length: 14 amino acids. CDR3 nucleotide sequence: TGTGCCAGTAAGGTCCGGGGTATCGATGAAAAACTGTTTTTT. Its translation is CASKVRGIDEKLFF.

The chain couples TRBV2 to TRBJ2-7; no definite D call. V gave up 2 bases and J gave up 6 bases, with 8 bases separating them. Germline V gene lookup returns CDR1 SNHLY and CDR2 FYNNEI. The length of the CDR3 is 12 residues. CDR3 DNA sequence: TGTGCCAGCAGTGAACCAGGCCCCGAGCAGTACTTC. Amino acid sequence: CASSEPGPEQYF. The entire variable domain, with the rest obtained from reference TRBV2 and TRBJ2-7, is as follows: EPEVTQTPSHQVTQMGQEVILRCVPISNHLYFYWYRQILGQKVEFLVSFYNNEISEKSEIFDDQFSVERPDGSNFTLKIRSTKLEDSAMYFCASSEPGPEQYFGPGTRLTVT.